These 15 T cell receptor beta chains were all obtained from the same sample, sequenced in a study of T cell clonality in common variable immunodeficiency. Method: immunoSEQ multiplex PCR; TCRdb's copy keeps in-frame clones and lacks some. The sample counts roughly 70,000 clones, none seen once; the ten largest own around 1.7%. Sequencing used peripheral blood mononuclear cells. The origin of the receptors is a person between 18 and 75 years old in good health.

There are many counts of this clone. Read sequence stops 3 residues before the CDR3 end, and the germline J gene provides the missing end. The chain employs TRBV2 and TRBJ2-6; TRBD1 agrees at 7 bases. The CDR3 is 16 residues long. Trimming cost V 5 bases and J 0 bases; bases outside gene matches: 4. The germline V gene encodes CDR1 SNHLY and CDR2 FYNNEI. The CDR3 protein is CASSPTGRSGANVLTF. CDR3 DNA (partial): TGTGCCAGCAGTCCGACAGGGCGCTCTGGGGCCAACGTC.

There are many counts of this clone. This chain's CDR3 is CASSIPGSIPSYEQYF. Incomplete CDR3 DNA: TGTGCCAGCAGTATTCCCGGGTCCATACCCTCCTACGAG. The V and J genes are TRBV28 and TRBJ2-7; D gene uncertain. The read comes to an end 3 residues before the CDR3 does, leaving the germline J gene to fill in the end. Germline V gene data show CDR1 as MDHEN and CDR2 as SYDVKM. V lost 5 bases, J lost 0 bases, and 17 bases lay in between. The CDR3 totals 16 residues.

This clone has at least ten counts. CDR3 residues: CASSIDRRGTIYF. The sequenced CDR3 bases are TGTGCCAGTAGTATCGACCGCCGAGGGACC. The chain combines TRBV19 with TRBJ1-3; D is ambiguous. The DNA ends 3 residues before the CDR3 does, and the rest of the CDR3 is filled in from the germline J gene. This CDR3 is built from 13 residues. The germline gives CDR1 LNHDA, CDR2 SQIVND (reference sequence).

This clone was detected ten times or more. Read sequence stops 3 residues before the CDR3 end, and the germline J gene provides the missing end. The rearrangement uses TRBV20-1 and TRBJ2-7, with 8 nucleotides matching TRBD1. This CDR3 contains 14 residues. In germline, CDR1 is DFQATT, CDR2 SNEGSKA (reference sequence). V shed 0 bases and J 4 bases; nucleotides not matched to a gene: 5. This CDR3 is CSARDRGQTYEQYF. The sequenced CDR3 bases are TGCAGTGCTAGAGACAGGGGGCAAACGTACGAG.

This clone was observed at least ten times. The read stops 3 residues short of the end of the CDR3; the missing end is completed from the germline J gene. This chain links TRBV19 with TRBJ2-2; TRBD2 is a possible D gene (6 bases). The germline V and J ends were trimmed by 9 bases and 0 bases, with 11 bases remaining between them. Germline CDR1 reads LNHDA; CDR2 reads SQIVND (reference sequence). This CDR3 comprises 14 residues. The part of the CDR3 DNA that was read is TGTGCCAGCACTAGCAGCGCGAACACCGGGGAG. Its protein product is CASTSSANTGE. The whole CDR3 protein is CASTSSANTGELFF.

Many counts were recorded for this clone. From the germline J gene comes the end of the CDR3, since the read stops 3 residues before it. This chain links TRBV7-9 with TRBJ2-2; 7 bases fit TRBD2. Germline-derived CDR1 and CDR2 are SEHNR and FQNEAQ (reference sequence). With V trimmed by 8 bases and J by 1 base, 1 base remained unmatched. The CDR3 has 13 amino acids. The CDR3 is CASERGNTGELFF. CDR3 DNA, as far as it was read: TGTGCCAGCGAGCGGGGGAACACCGGGGAG.

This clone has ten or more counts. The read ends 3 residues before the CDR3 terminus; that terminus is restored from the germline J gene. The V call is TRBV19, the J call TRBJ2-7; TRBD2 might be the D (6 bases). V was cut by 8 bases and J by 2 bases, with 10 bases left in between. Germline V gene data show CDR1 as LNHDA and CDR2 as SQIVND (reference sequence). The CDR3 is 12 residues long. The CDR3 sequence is CASSGGAYEQYF. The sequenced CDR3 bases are TGTGCCAGTTCCGGGGGAGCCTACGAG.

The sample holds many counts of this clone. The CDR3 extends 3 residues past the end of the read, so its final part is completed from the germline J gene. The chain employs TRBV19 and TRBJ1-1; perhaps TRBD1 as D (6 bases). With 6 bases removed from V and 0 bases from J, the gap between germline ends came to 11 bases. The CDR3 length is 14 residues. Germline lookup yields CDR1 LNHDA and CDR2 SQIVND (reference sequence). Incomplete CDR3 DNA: TGTGCCAGTAGCGGGACAATAGTGAACACTGAA. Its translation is CASSGTIVNTE. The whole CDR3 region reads CASSGTIVNTEAFF.

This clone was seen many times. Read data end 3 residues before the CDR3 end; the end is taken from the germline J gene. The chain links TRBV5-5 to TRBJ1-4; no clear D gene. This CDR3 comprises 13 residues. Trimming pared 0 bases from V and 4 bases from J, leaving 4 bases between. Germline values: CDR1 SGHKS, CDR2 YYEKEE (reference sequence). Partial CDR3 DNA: TGTGCCAGCAGCTTGGCAGTTAATGAAAAA. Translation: CASSLAVNEK. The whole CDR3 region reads CASSLAVNEKLFF.

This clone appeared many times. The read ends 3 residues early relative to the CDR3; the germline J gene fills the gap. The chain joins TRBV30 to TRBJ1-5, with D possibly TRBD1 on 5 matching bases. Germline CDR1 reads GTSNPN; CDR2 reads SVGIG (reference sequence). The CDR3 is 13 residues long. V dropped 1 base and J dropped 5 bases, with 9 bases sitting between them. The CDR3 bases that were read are TGTGCCTGGAGTGATGGGGGGGATCAGCCC. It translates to CAWSDGGDQP. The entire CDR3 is CAWSDGGDQPQHF.

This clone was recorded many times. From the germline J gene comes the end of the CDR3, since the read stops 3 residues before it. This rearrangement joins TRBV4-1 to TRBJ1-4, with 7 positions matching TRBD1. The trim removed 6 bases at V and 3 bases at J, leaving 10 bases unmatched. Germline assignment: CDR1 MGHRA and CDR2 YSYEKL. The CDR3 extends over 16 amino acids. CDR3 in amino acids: CASRTLQGGANEKLFF. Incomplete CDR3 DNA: TGCGCCAGCAGAACACTTCAGGGGGGAGCTAATGAAAAA.

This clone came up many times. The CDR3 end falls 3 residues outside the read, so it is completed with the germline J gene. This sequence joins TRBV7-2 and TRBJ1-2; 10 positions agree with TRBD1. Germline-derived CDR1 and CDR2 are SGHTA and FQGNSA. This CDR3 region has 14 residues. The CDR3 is CASSSPGTGVGYTF. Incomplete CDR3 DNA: TGTGCCAGCAGCTCCCCCGGGACAGGGGTGGGC.

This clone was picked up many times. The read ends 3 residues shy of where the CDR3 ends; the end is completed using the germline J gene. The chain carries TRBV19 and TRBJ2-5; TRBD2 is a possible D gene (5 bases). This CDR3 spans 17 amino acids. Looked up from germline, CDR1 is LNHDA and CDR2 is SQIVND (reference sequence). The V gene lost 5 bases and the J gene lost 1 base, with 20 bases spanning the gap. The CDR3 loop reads CASSAGESGLIQETQYF. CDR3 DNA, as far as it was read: TGTGCCAGTAGTGCTGGAGAGTCGGGGTTGATCCAAGAGACC. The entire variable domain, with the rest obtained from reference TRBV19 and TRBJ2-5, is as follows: DGGITQSPKYLFRKEGQNVTLSCEQNLNHDAMYWYRQDPGQGLRLIYYSQIVNDFQKGDIAEGYSVSREKKESFPLTVTSAQKNPTAFYLCASSAGESGLIQETQYFGPGTRLLVL.

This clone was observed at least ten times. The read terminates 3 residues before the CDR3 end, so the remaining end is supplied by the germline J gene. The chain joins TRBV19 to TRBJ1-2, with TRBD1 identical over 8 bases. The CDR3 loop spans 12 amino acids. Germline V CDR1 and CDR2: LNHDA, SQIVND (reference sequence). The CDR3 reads CASHTGGVGYTF. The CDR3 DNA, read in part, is TGTGCCAGCCATACAGGGGGTGTCGGC.

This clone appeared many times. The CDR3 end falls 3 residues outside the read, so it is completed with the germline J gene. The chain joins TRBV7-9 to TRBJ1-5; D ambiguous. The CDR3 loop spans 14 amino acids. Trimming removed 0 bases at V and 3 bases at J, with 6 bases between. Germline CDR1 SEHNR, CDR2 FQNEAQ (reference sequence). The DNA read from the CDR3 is TGTGCCAGCAGCTTAGCAGGTTCCAATCAGCCC. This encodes CASSLAGSNQP. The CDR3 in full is CASSLAGSNQPQHF.